Presented here are 9 T cell receptor beta chains from one specimen sequenced in a study of CD4 and CD8 cells across lung adenocarcinoma regions. MiXCR, applied by TCRdb to the PCR reads, yields one record per CDR3 protein. The table has 9,000 or so distinct CDR3 sequences, approximately 55% seen once. Sequencing was performed on CD8+ T cells from the margin of a lung tumor. The receptors shown here come from a female donor with lung adenocarcinoma. The CD4 and CD8 labels of this study may be unreliable.

This chain joins TRBV7-2 and TRBJ2-1; possibly TRBD2 for D (5 bases). CDR3 length equals 15 residues. Trimming pared 5 bases from V and 0 bases from J, leaving 11 bases between. Germline values: CDR1 SGHTA, CDR2 FQGNSA. CDR3 sequence: CASSKDSSSYNEQFF. The CDR3 DNA follows: TGTGCCAGCAGCAAGGACTCGAGCTCCTACAATGAGCAGTTCTTC. Full variable domain (outside the CDR3, taken from reference TRBV7-2 and TRBJ2-1): GAGVSQSPSNKVTEKGKDVELRCDPISGHTALYWYRQSLGQGLEFLIYFQGNSAPDKSGLPSDRFSAERTGGSVSTLTIQRTQQEDSAVYLCASSKDSSSYNEQFFGPGTRLTVL.

Points on this clonotype: Germline is not matched at one junction end, which may reflect a read error. J is TRBJ2-5 and V is TRBV6-5; TRBD2 is a possible D gene (6 bases). In germline, CDR1 is MNHEY, CDR2 SVGAGI. The CDR3 is 16 amino acids. The CDR3 bases are TGTGCCAGCAGTTACTCATTAGCGGAGTTCAAAGAGACGCAGTACTTC. It is translated as CASSYSLAEFKETQYF.

About this clonotype: An end of the junction differs from the germline gene, which may be a read error. This chain uses TRBV6-1 with TRBJ2-4; the D call may be TRBD1 or TRBD2 (5 bases each). The CDR3 is 14 amino acids. Germline V CDR1 and CDR2: MNHNS, SASEGT. The DNA for the CDR3 is TGTGGCGGCACGGGGATGGGGCCCAAAGACACGCAGTACTTT. As protein: CGGTGMGPKDTQYF.

The sample holds a few counts of this clonotype. This chain's CDR3 is CASSFRKGTEAFF. The CDR3 bases are TGTGCCAGCAGTTTCCGTAAGGGGACTGAAGCTTTCTTT. This rearrangement joins TRBV7-3 to TRBJ1-1; D is possibly TRBD1 (5 bases). The ends were cut back, 6 bases at V and 5 bases at J, with 13 bases in the middle. Germline V gene data show CDR1 as SGHTA and CDR2 as FQGTGA. The CDR3 is made up of 13 amino acids.

This clonotype was picked up a small number of times. The chain is built from TRBV6-1 and TRBJ2-5; 10 bases line up with TRBD1. The end of the DNA fits TRBJ2-7 better, so the J call may be wrong. Germline CDR1 reads MNHNS; CDR2 reads SASEGT. The CDR3 sequence is 17 residues long. CDR3 sequence: CASSERGWGTGASEQYF. The CDR3, as DNA: TGTGCCAGCAGTGAAAGAGGTTGGGGGACAGGGGCTTCCGAGCAGTACTTC.

The J gene is TRBJ1-4, the V gene TRBV6-1, with 8 positions matching TRBD1. Germline lookup yields CDR1 MNHNS and CDR2 SASEGT. V trimming: 1 base; J trimming: 7 bases; junction bases outside the gene matches: 5. The CDR3 loop spans 15 amino acids. The CDR3 reads CASSEESGQGEKLFF. CDR3 DNA: TGTGCCAGCAGTGAAGAGTCCGGACAGGGTGAAAAACTGTTTTTT.

The genes are TRBV6-1 and TRBJ2-3, with D perhaps TRBD1 or TRBD2 (7 bases each). This CDR3 region has 14 residues. Germline V gene lookup returns CDR1 MNHNS and CDR2 SASEGT. This CDR3 reads CAGRGGPEVDTQYF. Written as DNA, the CDR3 is TGTGCGGGCAGGGGGGGACCAGAGGTAGATACGCAGTATTTT.

The rearrangement uses TRBV11-3 and TRBJ2-1, with no clear D. Germline V lookup: CDR1 SGHNT, CDR2 YENEEA. The CDR3 spans 12 residues. V lost 1 base and J 10 bases, leaving 8 bases between the germline ends. CDR3 loop: CASSLVPDEQFF. DNA for the CDR3: TGTGCCAGCAGCTTAGTCCCGGACGAGCAGTTCTTC.

This chain joins TRBV7-3 and TRBJ2-1; no clear D gene. The J call is in doubt because the DNA end fits TRBJ2-5 better. This CDR3 is built from 13 residues. Germline values: CDR1 SGHTA, CDR2 FQGTGA. DNA of the CDR3: TGTGCCAGCAGCTTCTCAAAAGGAGAGACCCAGTACTTC. Its translation is CASSFSKGETQYF.